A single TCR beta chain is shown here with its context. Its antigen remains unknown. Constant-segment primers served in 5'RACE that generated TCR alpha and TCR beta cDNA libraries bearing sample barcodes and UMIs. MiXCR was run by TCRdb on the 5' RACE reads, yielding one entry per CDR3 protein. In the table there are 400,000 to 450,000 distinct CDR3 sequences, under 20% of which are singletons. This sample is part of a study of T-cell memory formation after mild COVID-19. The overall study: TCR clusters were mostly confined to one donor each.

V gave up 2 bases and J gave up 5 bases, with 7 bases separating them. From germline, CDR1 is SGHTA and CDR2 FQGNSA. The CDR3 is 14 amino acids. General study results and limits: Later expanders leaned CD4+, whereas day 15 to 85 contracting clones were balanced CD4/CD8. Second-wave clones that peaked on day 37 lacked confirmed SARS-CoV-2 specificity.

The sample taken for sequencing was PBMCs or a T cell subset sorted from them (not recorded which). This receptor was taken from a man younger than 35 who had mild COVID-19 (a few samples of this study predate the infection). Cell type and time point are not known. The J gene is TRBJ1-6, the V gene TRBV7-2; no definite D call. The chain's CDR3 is CASSLSRHNSPLHF. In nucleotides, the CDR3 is TGTGCCAGCAGCTTAAGCAGGCATAATTCACCCCTCCACTTT.